The T cell receptor (beta chain) under discussion was sequenced for a study of cytomegalovirus exposure and HLA in healthy donors. The PCR ran on 60 Vbeta and 13 Jbeta primers. The data were produced by immunoSEQ multiplex PCR, yet TCRdb's version contains in-frame clones alone and is incomplete. Seen here are roughly 130,000 clones, about four fifths observed once, and the top ten hold 4.5% to 5.5%. With 6 bases removed from V and 3 bases from J, the gap between germline ends came to 9 bases. The CDR3 totals 13 residues. Germline loops: CDR1 SNHLY, CDR2 FYNNEI. The receptor was derived from a man aged 30 to 39 in good health and CMV-seronegative. The sequenced sample consisted of PBMCs. This chain joins TRBV2 and TRBJ1-3, with D perhaps matching TRBD1 (5 bases). CDR3 sequence reads: CASRTDSGNTIYF. The CDR3 DNA reads as TGTGCCAGCAGAACAGACAGTGGAAACACCATATATTTT.